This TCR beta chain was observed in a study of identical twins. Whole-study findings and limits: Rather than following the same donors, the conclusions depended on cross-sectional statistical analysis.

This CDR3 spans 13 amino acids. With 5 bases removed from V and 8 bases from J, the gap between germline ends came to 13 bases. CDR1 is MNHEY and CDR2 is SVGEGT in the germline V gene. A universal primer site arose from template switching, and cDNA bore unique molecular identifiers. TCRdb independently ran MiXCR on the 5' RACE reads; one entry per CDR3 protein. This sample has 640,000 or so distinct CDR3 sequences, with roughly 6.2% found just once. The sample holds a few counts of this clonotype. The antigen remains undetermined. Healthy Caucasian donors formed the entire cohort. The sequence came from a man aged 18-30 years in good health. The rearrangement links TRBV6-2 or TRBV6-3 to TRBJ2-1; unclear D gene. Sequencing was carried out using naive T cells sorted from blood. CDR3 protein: CASSATPWDEQFF. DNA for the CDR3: TGTGCCAGCAGTGCTACTCCTTGGGATGAGCAGTTCTTC.